The clone carrying this TCR beta chain was recorded many times. No antigen is known for it. The data originate from a study of metastatic and nonmetastatic thyroid tumors. Study summary: Across blood and tumor or nodule tissue, repertoires from malignant and benign thyroid patients were compared with one another.

CDR1 and CDR2 (germline): SGHRS, YFSETQ. The CDR3 is 13 residues long. V lost 2 bases to trimming and J lost 4 bases, with 7 bases between them. Original analysis: Clinicopathological groups of papillary thyroid cancer showed CDR3 differences that were used to build a distant-metastasis classifier. TCRdb re-clonotyped the PCR reads through MiXCR. Here the V and J calls rest on TCRdb's processing, not on the authors' analysis. The sample lists about 15,000 clones, about 35% occurring once. Notes on the study in general: Significantly greater TCR beta diversity was reportedly found in malignant thyroid tumors than in benign nodules (in blood and tumor).

No patient received treatment before thyroid surgery. The sample taken for sequencing was tumor tissue. This TCR came from a male donor with papillary thyroid cancer or a benign thyroid nodule (not recorded which). Some clones in this sample may be carry-over from other donors' samples. This chain joins TRBV5-1 and TRBJ1-5; D is undetermined. The chain's CDR3 is CASSFGQNQPQHF. As DNA, the CDR3 is TGCGCCAGCAGCTTCGGGCAGAATCAGCCCCAGCATTTT.